Listed below are T cell receptor beta chains from one sample, sequenced in a study of blood T cell repertoires in COVID-19. Using immunoSEQ multiplex PCR, the repertoire was profiled, and TCRdb retains in-frame clones only, with some absent. The top ten hold approximately 4.3% of the sample, which has roughly 260,000 clones, around 89% seen once. The sequenced sample was peripheral blood. These receptors came from a man aged 55 to 70 who had recovered from COVID-19. Both conserved end residues are part of each CDR3. The D gene is left open where the match is weak. Some rows mark clone size as missing; the rest say once, few, many or name a class of expanded clone.

TRBJ1-1,.,TRBV12-3/TRBV12-4,.,CASSWTEAFF,TGTGCCAGCAGTTGGACAGAAGCTTTCTTT
TRBJ1-3,TRBD1,TRBV6-5,.,CASSSRQGNSGNTIYF,TGTGCCAGCAGTTCCCGACAGGGGAACTCTGGAAACACCATATATTTT
TRBJ1-2,TRBD1,TRBV11-2,.,CASSSRDRVDYGYTF,TGTGCCAGCAGCTCCCGGGACAGGGTTGACTATGGCTACACCTTC
TRBJ2-5,.,TRBV7-2,.,CASRPRGSAQETQYF,TGTGCCAGCAGACCCAGGGGTTCCGCGCAAGAGACCCAGTACTTC
TRBJ2-3,TRBD1,TRBV5-1,.,CASSSSGTGGTQYF,TGCGCCAGCAGCTCCTCCGGGACAGGGGGTACGCAGTATTTT
TRBJ2-7,TRBD1,TRBV19,few,CASSMGQGRTYEQYF,TGTGCCAGTAGTATGGGACAGGGCAGGACCTACGAGCAGTACTTC
TRBJ2-7,.,TRBV25-1,.,CASSVQGKHEQYF,TGTGCCAGCAGTGTTCAGGGTAAACACGAGCAGTACTTC
TRBJ2-7,TRBD1,TRBV3-1/TRBV3-2,.,CASSQAGTGAEPQYF,TGTGCCAGCAGCCAAGCCGGGACAGGAGCGGAGCCGCAGTACTTC
TRBJ1-1,.,TRBV6-5,.,CASESHYTEAFF,TGTGCCAGCGAATCACATTACACTGAAGCTTTCTTT
TRBJ2-7,.,TRBV19,.,CASSRVGAETYEQYF,TGTGCCAGTAGTAGGGTAGGGGCCGAAACCTACGAGCAGTACTTC
TRBJ2-7,TRBD1,TRBV3-1/TRBV3-2,.,CASRTRGQGAHEQYF,TGTGCCAGCAGAACCAGGGGACAGGGGGCCCACGAGCAGTACTTC
TRBJ2-3,TRBD2,TRBV3-1/TRBV3-2,.,CASSATIAGGVVTDTQYF,TGTGCCAGCAGCGCCACGATAGCGGGGGGCGTAGTAACAGATACGCAGTATTTT
TRBJ2-3,.,TRBV24-1,once,CATSGGLLTDTQYF,TGTGCCACCAGTGGAGGACTCTTAACAGATACGCAGTATTTT
TRBJ2-1,TRBD2,TRBV10-1,.,CASSAGLAGDHEQFF,TGCGCCAGCAGTGCGGGACTAGCGGGGGATCATGAGCAGTTCTTC